This T cell receptor (beta chain) was documented in a study of T cells in Graves' hyperthyroidism and ophthalmopathy. Germline CDR1 LNHDA, CDR2 SQIVND (reference sequence). The V and J ends lost 5 bases and 0 bases, in that order; junction bases with no gene match: 9. This CDR3 spans 16 amino acids. This clonotype was seen a few times. Its antigen is still unknown. Using RNA transcripts as the source, TCR beta CDR3 regions were amplified. A first-round RT-PCR of the TCR CDR3 used the HTBI primer set. TCRdb recomputed calls from the multiplex PCR reads with MiXCR, one row per CDR3 protein. The table lists around 490,000 distinct CDR3 sequences, 15% to 20% of them singletons. For ophthalmopathy patients, the Clinical Activity Score was at least 3 and the NOSPECS grade at least 4; duration was under 3 months. Uncontrolled infection, other autoimmune disease, pregnancy and lactation each barred patients from inclusion.

Findings and caveats of the study: In the blood, most expanded thyroid clonotypes above 0.001 appeared as well. By a 13 V-J model, ophthalmopathy was set apart from stable hyperthyroidism.

The sample taken for sequencing was blood. V and J are TRBV19 and TRBJ1-1, with 7 bases aligning to TRBD1. This clonotype originated in a middle-aged man with Graves' ophthalmopathy. The DNA for the CDR3 is TGTGCCAGTAGTCCAGGGGGGTTGAAGATGAACACTGAAGCTTTCTTT. Translation gives CASSPGGLKMNTEAFF.